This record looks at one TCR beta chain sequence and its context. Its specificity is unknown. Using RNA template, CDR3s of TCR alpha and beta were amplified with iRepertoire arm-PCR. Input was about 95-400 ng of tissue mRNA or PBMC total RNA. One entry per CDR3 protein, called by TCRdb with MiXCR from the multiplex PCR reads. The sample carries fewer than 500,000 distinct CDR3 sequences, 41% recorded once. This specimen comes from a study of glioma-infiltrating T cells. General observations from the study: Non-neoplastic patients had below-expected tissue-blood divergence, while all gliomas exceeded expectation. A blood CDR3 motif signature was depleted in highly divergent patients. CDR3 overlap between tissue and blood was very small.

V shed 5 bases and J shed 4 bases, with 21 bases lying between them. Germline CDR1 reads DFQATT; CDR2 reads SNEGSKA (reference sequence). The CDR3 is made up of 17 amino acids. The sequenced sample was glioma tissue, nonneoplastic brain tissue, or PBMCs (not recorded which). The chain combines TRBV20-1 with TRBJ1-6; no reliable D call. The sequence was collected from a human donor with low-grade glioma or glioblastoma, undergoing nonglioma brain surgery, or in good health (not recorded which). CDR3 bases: TGCAGTGCTCTTAAAAACGGATTCAGCTTTTATAATTCACCCCTCCACTTT. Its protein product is CSALKNGFSFYNSPLHF.